A single sample gave rise to the 25 T cell receptor beta chains below, sequenced in a study of T cell changes during pregnancy in multiple sclerosis (dated by TCRdb to 2018 to 2020). Library prep was done by the immunoSEQ multiplex PCR assay. Imported from immuneACCESS, the table was reduced by TCRdb to in-frame sequences with V and J called. These copies leave out some clones; in studies compared against another copy, an unresolved V gene accounts for under half, and the cause of the remainder is not known. This sample holds approximately 30,000 clones; around 90% were observed only once. The top ten hold around 0.6% of the sample. This material consisted of CD4+ T cells from peripheral blood mononuclear cells, taken in the first trimester of pregnancy. These receptors were taken from a female donor in good health, enrolled as a control in a pregnancy study.

The chain has TRBV9 and TRBJ2-3; D might be TRBD2 (6 bases). The germline gives CDR1 SGDLS, CDR2 YYNGEE. CDR3 length: 15 residues. Trimming removed 8 bases from V and 2 bases from J, with 18 bases in between. The CDR3 loop is CASSTAGLTTDTQYF. The CDR3, as DNA: TGTGCCAGTTCCACCGCGGGACTCACCACAGATACGCAGTATTTT.

The chain uses TRBV28 and TRBJ1-6, with 10 bases identical to TRBD1. Germline V gene data show CDR1 as MDHEN and CDR2 as SYDVKM. This CDR3 has 13 residues. Unmatched junction bases numbered 1, after V lost 5 bases and J lost 9 bases. The CDR3 DNA is TGTGCCAGCAGTGGGGACAGGGGTTCACCCCTCCACTTT. It translates to CASSGDRGSPLHF.

This clone showed up just once. V usage is TRBV11-2 and J usage is TRBJ1-4; 8 bases align to TRBD1. The J segment lost 8 bases and the V segment lost 2 bases, leaving 10 bases of the junction unmatched. CDR3 length equals 16 residues. Germline V gives CDR1 SGHAT, CDR2 FQNNGV. The CDR3 loop is CASSLIRTGRGEKLFF. CDR3 nucleotides: TGTGCCAGCAGCTTAATTCGGACAGGGAGAGGCGAAAAACTGTTTTTT.

V usage is TRBV2 and J usage is TRBJ2-2, with 8 nucleotides matching TRBD1. The V and J ends lost 7 bases and 3 bases, in that order; junction bases with no gene match: 7. CDR3 length equals 15 residues. Germline CDR1 is SNHLY and CDR2 is FYNNEI. DNA for the CDR3: TGTGCCAGCAAATTTGCAGGGGGCTACACCGGGGAGCTGTTTTTT. Residues: CASKFAGGYTGELFF. The whole variable domain, filled in from reference TRBV2 and TRBJ2-2, reads EPEVTQTPSHQVTQMGQEVILRCVPISNHLYFYWYRQILGQKVEFLVSFYNNEISEKSEIFDDQFSVERPDGSNFTLKIRSTKLEDSAMYFCASKFAGGYTGELFFGEGSRLTVL.

The genes are TRBV29-1 and TRBJ2-7; TRBD2 aligns across 7 bases. The germline gives CDR1 SQVTM, CDR2 ANQGSEA. Trimming cost V 6 bases and J 10 bases; bases outside gene matches: 18. The CDR3 length is 14 residues. The CDR3 bases are TGCAGCGTCGCCAGAGTAGCGGGCGGAGACGGCCAGTACTTC. Protein sequence: CSVARVAGGDGQYF.

The J gene is TRBJ2-1, the V gene TRBV7-9; possibly TRBD1 for D (8 bases). V lost 4 bases and J 8 bases, leaving 18 bases between the germline ends. Germline CDR1 is SEHNR and CDR2 is FQNEAQ (reference sequence). The CDR3 spans 15 residues. CDR3 protein: CASSYGTGRGDEQFF. The CDR3 region has the DNA TGTGCCAGCAGCTACGGGACAGGTCGGGGGGATGAGCAGTTCTTC.

The chain combines TRBV29-1 with TRBJ1-2; D call uncertain. In germline, CDR1 is SQVTM, CDR2 ANQGSEA. This CDR3 has 15 residues. Trimming removed 1 base from V and 1 base from J, with 13 bases in between. CDR3 loop: CSVEGRARLNYGYTF. DNA of the CDR3: TGCAGCGTTGAAGGTCGTGCCAGGCTTAACTATGGCTACACCTTC.

The V call is TRBV7-9, the J call TRBJ2-1; TRBD2 matches at 9 bases. CDR1 SEHNR and CDR2 FQNEAQ come from the germline V gene (reference sequence). This CDR3 has 17 amino acids. Trimming cost V 4 bases and J 4 bases; bases outside gene matches: 11. The CDR3 DNA reads TGTGCCAGCAGCTCCCAGCAAAGCGGGGGGAGATACAATGAGCAGTTCTTC. Translated: CASSSQQSGGRYNEQFF.

This chain joins TRBV5-1 and TRBJ1-1; TRBD1 matches at 10 bases. The V gene's germline CDR1 is SGHRS and CDR2 YFSETQ. With V trimmed by 0 bases and J by 7 bases, 3 bases remained unmatched. CDR3 length: 14 amino acids. CDR3 in amino acids: CASSLDWDRGEAFF. CDR3 DNA: TGCGCCAGCAGCTTGGATTGGGACAGGGGTGAAGCTTTCTTT.

This chain joins TRBV18 and TRBJ1-1, with 7 positions matching TRBD1. In germline, CDR1 is KGHSH, CDR2 LQKENI. CDR3 length equals 15 residues. The V gene end was trimmed by 6 bases and the J gene end by 6 bases; junction bases not matched to a gene: 13. In DNA form, the CDR3 reads TGTGCCAGCTCTCACGACAGGGTTCAGGGCGCTGAAGCTTTCTTT. This sequence encodes CASSHDRVQGAEAFF.

The gene calls are TRBV2 and TRBJ2-3; 8 nucleotides align to TRBD1. Germline CDR1 reads SNHLY; CDR2 reads FYNNEI. V was clipped by 7 bases and J by 1 base; unmatched bases: 13. This CDR3 has 17 amino acids. CDR3 nucleotide sequence: TGTGCCAGCACCGGACAGGGAACTACAAGCGGCACAGATACGCAGTATTTT. Translation gives CASTGQGTTSGTDTQYF.

The rearrangement uses TRBV27 and TRBJ2-3; a possible D gene is TRBD1 (6 bases). This CDR3 spans 14 amino acids. CDR1 MNHEY and CDR2 SMNVEV come from the germline V gene (reference sequence). The ends were cut back, 4 bases at V and 6 bases at J, with 14 bases in the middle. The CDR3 DNA reads TGTGCCAGCAGTTCCCAAACAGGGTGGGATACGCAGTATTTT. Translated, it gives CASSSQTGWDTQYF.

This rearrangement joins TRBV7-8 to TRBJ1-2; D is unclear. Germline V gene data show CDR1 as SGHVS and CDR2 as FQNEAQ. The CDR3 runs 13 residues. The V end lost 2 bases, the J end lost 7 bases, and 11 bases lay between the germline ends. For the CDR3, the DNA is TGTGCCAGCAGCTTATATCTGGGGAGTGGCTACACCTTC. Translation: CASSLYLGSGYTF.

This CDR3 is CASSVEAAPGPKYF. In nucleotides, the CDR3 is TGTGCCAGCAGCGTAGAAGCAGCCCCGGGTCCAAAGTACTTC. J is TRBJ2-7 and V is TRBV9; D ambiguous. The germline V and J ends were trimmed by 0 bases and 11 bases, with 18 bases remaining between them. Germline assignment: CDR1 SGDLS and CDR2 YYNGEE. The CDR3 has 14 residues.

The genes are TRBV7-8 and TRBJ1-5; possibly TRBD1 for D (6 bases). The CDR3 is 12 residues long. Per germline, CDR1 SGHVS and CDR2 FQNEAQ. V was trimmed by 3 bases and J by 12 bases, leaving 12 bases between them. This CDR3 reads CASSFMQGLQHF. The CDR3, as DNA: TGTGCCAGCAGCTTTATGCAGGGGCTCCAGCATTTT.

The gene calls are TRBV5-4 and TRBJ2-5; the D gene is possibly TRBD1 (5 bases). The CDR3 spans 16 residues. Germline V gene lookup returns CDR1 SGHNT and CDR2 YYREEE (reference sequence). Trimming stripped 2 bases from V and 0 bases from J, with 14 bases between. This CDR3 reads CASSLSTGRYQETQYF. CDR3 nucleotides: TGTGCCAGCAGCTTAAGCACAGGACGGTACCAAGAGACCCAGTACTTC.

The gene calls are TRBV28 and TRBJ2-2; possibly TRBD1 for D (6 bases). The ends were cut back, 6 bases at V and 2 bases at J, with 16 bases in the middle. There are 16 residues in the CDR3. Germline CDR1 reads MDHEN; CDR2 reads SYDVKM. CDR3 in amino acids: CASRERGTRNTGELFF. As DNA, the CDR3 is TGTGCCAGCAGGGAGAGGGGGACACGAAACACCGGGGAGCTGTTTTTT. Filled out from reference TRBV28 and TRBJ2-2, the complete variable domain reads DVKVTQSSRYLVKRTGEKVFLECVQDMDHENMFWYRQDPGLGLRLIYFSYDVKMKEKGDIPEGYSVSREKKERFSLILESASTNQTSMYLCASRERGTRNTGELFFGEGSRLTVL.

The V gene is TRBV30, the J gene TRBJ2-1, with 9 bases that match TRBD2. The CDR3 runs 14 residues. From germline, CDR1 is GTSNPN and CDR2 SVGIG (reference sequence). The V segment lost 3 bases and the J segment 7 bases; nucleotides outside the gene matches: 7. CDR3 sequence (DNA): TGTGCCTGGAGACTTAGCGGGAGTCTTAATGAGCAGTTCTTC. The encoded protein is CAWRLSGSLNEQFF. Using reference TRBV30 and TRBJ2-1 for the parts outside the CDR3, the full variable domain is SQTIHQWPATLVQPVGSPLSLECTVEGTSNPNLYWYRQAAGRGLQLLFYSVGIGQISSEVPQNLSASRPQDRQFILSSKKLLLSDSGFYLCAWRLSGSLNEQFFGPGTRLTVL.

The chain is built from TRBV2 and TRBJ2-5; 9 nucleotides align to TRBD2. CDR3 length: 17 residues. Germline loops: CDR1 SNHLY, CDR2 FYNNEI. Trimming took 6 bases from V and 4 from J; bases not matched to a gene: 15. As DNA, the CDR3 is TGTGCCAGCAGGGGGTTCGGGGCGGGGGGGCCCTCAGAGACCCAGTACTTC. It is translated as CASRGFGAGGPSETQYF.

DNA of the CDR3: TGTGCCATCAGTGAGTCTCCTCTCAATGAGCAGTTCTTC. Translation: CAISESPLNEQFF. This chain connects TRBV10-3 to TRBJ2-1; unclear D gene. Deletions cut 0 bases from V and 6 bases from J, with 6 bases between. This CDR3 is 13 amino acids long. Germline loops: CDR1 ENHRY, CDR2 SYGVKD.

This clone has just one count. CDR3 sequence reads: CASSPLLPGTGGIEAFF. The CDR3 region has the DNA TGTGCCAGCTCACCGCTCCTTCCCGGGACAGGGGGAATTGAAGCTTTCTTT. V usage is TRBV18 and J usage is TRBJ1-1, with 11 bases lining up with TRBD1. The length of the CDR3 is 17 residues. In germline, CDR1 is KGHSH, CDR2 LQKENI. After removal of 3 bases from V and 7 bases from J, the junction contained 13 bases not matched to a gene.

The V and J genes are TRBV15 and TRBJ2-2; possibly TRBD2 for D (5 bases). The germline V and J ends were trimmed by 7 bases and 3 bases, with 15 bases remaining between them. Per germline, CDR1 LNHNV and CDR2 YYDKDF (reference sequence). This CDR3 has 15 residues. The CDR3 loop reads CATTSNGGYTGELFF. The CDR3 DNA follows: TGTGCCACCACCTCAAATGGCGGGTACACCGGGGAGCTGTTTTTT.

The V gene is TRBV7-9, the J gene TRBJ2-2, with 8 bases lining up with TRBD2. The CDR3 is 14 residues long. The germline V gene encodes CDR1 SEHNR and CDR2 FQNEAQ (reference sequence). The ends lost 7 bases at V and 7 bases at J; junction bases unmatched: 8. CDR3 DNA: TGTGCCAGCAACCTCGGGGGGGCTAACGGGGAGCTGTTTTTT. It codes for CASNLGGANGELFF.

This chain joins TRBV6-1 and TRBJ2-2; 12 bases align to TRBD1. The CDR3 runs 15 residues. The ends lost 4 bases at V and 5 bases at J; junction bases unmatched: 2. CDR1 is MNHNS and CDR2 is SASEGT in the germline V gene. The CDR3 DNA reads TGTGCCAGCAGTGGGGACAGGGGGCATACCGGGGAGCTGTTTTTT. Protein sequence: CASSGDRGHTGELFF.

The CDR3 protein is CASSQQGPARGGGYTF. CDR3 sequence (DNA): TGTGCCAGCAGCCAACAGGGGCCCGCACGGGGTGGTGGCTACACCTTC. The gene calls are TRBV4-2 and TRBJ1-2, with D possibly TRBD1 on 6 matching bases. Germline V gene sequence: CDR1 LGHNA, CDR2 YNFKEQ. Trimming removed 2 bases from V and 7 bases from J, with 20 bases in between. The CDR3 is made up of 16 amino acids.